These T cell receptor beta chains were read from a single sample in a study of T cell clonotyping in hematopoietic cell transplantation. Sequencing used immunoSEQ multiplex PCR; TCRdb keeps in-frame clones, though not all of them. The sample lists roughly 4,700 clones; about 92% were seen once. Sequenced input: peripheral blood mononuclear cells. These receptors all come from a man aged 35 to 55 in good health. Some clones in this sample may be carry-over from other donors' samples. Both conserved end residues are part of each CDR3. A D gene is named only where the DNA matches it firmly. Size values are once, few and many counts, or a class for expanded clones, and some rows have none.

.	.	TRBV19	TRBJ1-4	CASSLDSGEKLFF	TGTGCCAGTAGTCTGGACAGTGGGGAAAAACTGTTTTTT
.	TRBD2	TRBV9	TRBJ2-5	CASSVEVGGGTQYF	TGTGCCAGCAGCGTAGAGGTCGGCGGGGGGACCCAGTACTTC
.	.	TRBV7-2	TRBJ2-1	CASSSGTARNNEQFF	TGTGCCAGCAGCTCCGGGACTGCCAGAAACAATGAGCAGTTCTTC
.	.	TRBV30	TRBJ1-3	CAWSSTYSGNTIYF	TGTGCCTGGAGCTCGACTTACTCTGGAAACACCATATATTTT
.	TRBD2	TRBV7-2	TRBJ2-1	CASSLVLAGLSYNEQFF	TGTGCCAGCAGCTTAGTACTAGCGGGACTCTCCTACAATGAGCAGTTCTTC
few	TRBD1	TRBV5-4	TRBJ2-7	CASRDRVSSAYEQYF	TGTGCCAGCCGGGACAGGGTGAGTTCAGCCTACGAGCAGTACTTC
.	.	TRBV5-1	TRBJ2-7	CASRRGTSKPYEQYF	TGCGCCAGCAGACGGGGGACTTCGAAGCCCTACGAGCAGTACTTC
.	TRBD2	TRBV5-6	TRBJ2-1	CASRRQTSGSGEQFF	TGTGCCAGCAGGCGACAGACTAGCGGGAGCGGTGAGCAGTTCTTC
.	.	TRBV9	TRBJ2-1	CASSVESGSTTNEQFF	TGTGCCAGCAGCGTAGAATCTGGGTCGACAACCAATGAGCAGTTCTTC
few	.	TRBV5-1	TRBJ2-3	CASTHTPTDTQYF	TGCGCCAGCACCCATACTCCCACAGATACGCAGTATTTT
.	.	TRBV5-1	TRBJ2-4	CASSPWGAFENIQYF	TGCGCCAGCAGCCCGTGGGGGGCCTTCGAAAACATTCAGTACTTC
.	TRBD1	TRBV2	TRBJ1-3	CASSNRGPSGNTIYF	TGTGCCAGCAGCAACAGGGGGCCCTCTGGAAACACCATATATTTT